The 31 T cell receptor beta chains reported below all come from one sample, sequenced in a study of CD8+ T cells in alopecia areata. Isolated RNA was reverse transcribed into cDNA used as the sequencing template. Libraries were prepared by immunoSEQ multiplex PCR; TCRdb keeps only in-frame clonotypes and omits some of them. The table lists about 200,000 clones, around three fifths of them singletons. The sample comprised CD8+ T cells sorted from blood. These receptors all stem from a human donor in good health.

In DNA form, the CDR3 reads TGCGCCAGCAGCTTGTCAGTCGATGAGCAGTTCTTC. It translates to CASSLSVDEQFF. The chain is built from TRBV5-1 and TRBJ2-1; D uncertain. V was cut by 1 base and J by 8 bases, with 7 bases left in between. Germline V CDR1 and CDR2: SGHRS, YFSETQ. This CDR3 has 12 amino acids.

The CDR3 loop reads CASSLSWPSSTDTQYF. The DNA of the CDR3 is TGCGCCAGCAGCTTGAGTTGGCCTTCTAGCACAGATACGCAGTATTTT. V is TRBV5-1 and J is TRBJ2-3; D gene uncertain. The CDR3 sequence is 16 residues long. V lost 1 base to trimming and J lost 0 bases, with 12 bases between them. CDR1 and CDR2 from the germline V gene are SGHRS and YFSETQ.

The genes are TRBV11-2 and TRBJ2-7; D is unresolved. This CDR3 region has 13 residues. V was pared by 0 bases and J by 5 bases, with 8 bases between. CDR1 SGHAT and CDR2 FQNNGV come from the germline V gene. The CDR3 sequence: CASSLERTNEQYF. The DNA of the CDR3 is TGTGCCAGCAGCTTAGAACGGACCAACGAGCAGTACTTC.

This clone came up many times. This chain links TRBV11-3 with TRBJ2-1; 10 nucleotides align to TRBD1. This CDR3 contains 14 residues. With V trimmed by 3 bases and J by 6 bases, 2 bases remained unmatched. Germline CDR1 reads SGHNT; CDR2 reads YENEEA. The CDR3 coding sequence is TGTGCCAGCAGCTTCGGACAGGGGGGCAATGAGCAGTTCTTC. It is translated as CASSFGQGGNEQFF. Combining the CDR3 with reference TRBV11-3 and TRBJ2-1 gives the whole variable domain EAGVVQSPRYKIIEKKQPVAFWCNPISGHNTLYWYLQNLGQGPELLIRYENEEAVDDSQLPKDRFSAERLKGVDSTLKIQPAELGDSAVYLCASSFGQGGNEQFFGPGTRLTVL.

The rearrangement uses TRBV5-1 and TRBJ2-7; D ambiguous. Germline CDR1 SGHRS, CDR2 YFSETQ. The ends were cut back, 0 bases at V and 2 bases at J, with 9 bases in the middle. The CDR3 runs 14 residues. The CDR3 bases are TGCGCCAGCAGCTTGGTCAGATACCCCTACGAGCAGTACTTC. Its translation: CASSLVRYPYEQYF. Full variable domain (outside the CDR3, taken from reference TRBV5-1 and TRBJ2-7): KAGVTQTPRYLIKTRGQQVTLSCSPISGHRSVSWYQQTPGQGLQFLFEYFSETQRNKGNFPGRFSGRQFSNSRSEMNVSTLELGDSALYLCASSLVRYPYEQYFGPGTRLTVT.

The rearrangement links TRBV4-1 to TRBJ2-7; 11 nucleotides match TRBD2. The CDR3 covers 17 residues. Germline CDR1 MGHRA, CDR2 YSYEKL. The V segment lost 4 bases and the J segment 3 bases; nucleotides outside the gene matches: 11. CDR3 residues: CASSPFRLAGSFYEQYF. In DNA form, the CDR3 reads TGCGCCAGCAGCCCCTTCAGACTAGCGGGATCCTTCTACGAGCAGTACTTC.

Details on this clone: Within the sample, other DNA sequences also encode this same CDR3. This sequence joins TRBV29-1 and TRBJ1-1, with D hard to call. Germline loops: CDR1 SQVTM, CDR2 ANQGSEA. Deletions cut 3 bases from V and 3 bases from J, with 5 bases between. The CDR3 sequence is 11 residues long. The CDR3 here is CSVEVDTEAFF. Here the CDR3 DNA reads TGCAGCGTTGAGGTGGACACTGAAGCTTTCTTT.

In nucleotides, the CDR3 is TGTGCCAGCAGCCCAAGCGGCACCTACGAGCAGTACTTC. Translation gives CASSPSGTYEQYF. The chain combines TRBV13 with TRBJ2-7, with D perhaps TRBD2 (5 bases). The CDR3 sequence is 13 residues long. V lost 5 bases, J lost 2 bases, and 10 bases lay in between. Germline-derived CDR1 and CDR2 are PRHDT and FYEKMQ (reference sequence).

This clone came up a few times. The genes are TRBV4-1 and TRBJ1-2; no reliable D call. Germline V gene sequence: CDR1 MGHRA, CDR2 YSYEKL. V lost 1 base to trimming and J lost 8 bases, with 8 bases between them. CDR3 length equals 12 residues. The CDR3 reads CASSQGSSGYTF. The CDR3, as DNA: TGCGCCAGCAGCCAAGGGTCTTCGGGCTACACCTTC.

This clone came up a few times. The V call is TRBV29-1, the J call TRBJ2-1; no definite D call. CDR1 SQVTM and CDR2 ANQGSEA come from the germline V gene. The CDR3 has 13 residues. V lost 6 bases, J lost 8 bases, and 17 bases lay in between. CDR3 coding DNA: TGCAGCGTGCCGGGCCCTATAAGCCATGAGCAGTTCTTC. It encodes CSVPGPISHEQFF.

V usage is TRBV4-1 and J usage is TRBJ2-7; D may be TRBD1 (6 bases). This CDR3 comprises 12 residues. Trimming took off 1 base at V and 6 bases at J, with 7 bases between the two ends. Germline V gives CDR1 MGHRA, CDR2 YSYEKL. CDR3 DNA: TGCGCCAGCAGCCAAGGAGGGGGCGAGCAGTACTTC. It codes for CASSQGGGEQYF.

The chain has TRBV2 and TRBJ2-5; D is unresolved. Trimming left V 11 bases short and J 2 bases short, with 18 bases between. The CDR3 length is 14 residues. Germline CDR1 is SNHLY and CDR2 is FYNNEI. The CDR3 bases are TGTGCCGGCCTCCCACTCGCTCTTCAAGAGACCCAGTACTTC. Encoded protein: CAGLPLALQETQYF.

This clone was picked up one time. The V and J genes are TRBV5-6 and TRBJ2-7, with a weak D call TRBD2 (5 bases). The CDR3 consists of 15 residues. V was clipped by 0 bases and J by 0 bases, with 10 bases between them. Looked up from germline, CDR1 is SGHDT and CDR2 is YYEEEE. The DNA of the CDR3 is TGTGCCAGCAGCTTGGTCGGACTGAGCTCCTACGAGCAGTACTTC. Its protein is CASSLVGLSSYEQYF. The full variable domain, its missing parts supplied by reference TRBV5-6 and TRBJ2-7, is DAGVTQSPTHLIKTRGQQVTLRCSPKSGHDTVSWYQQALGQGPQFIFQYYEEEERQRGNFPDRFSGHQFPNYSSELNVNALLLGDSALYLCASSLVGLSSYEQYFGPGTRLTVT.

This chain uses TRBV27 with TRBJ2-1; 7 bases match TRBD1. Germline CDR1 is MNHEY and CDR2 is SMNVEV (reference sequence). J lost 8 bases, V lost 2 bases, and 9 bases had no gene match. The CDR3 has 15 residues. This CDR3 reads CASSLMAGGSDEQFF. The CDR3 DNA reads as TGTGCCAGCAGTTTAATGGCAGGGGGTTCGGATGAGCAGTTCTTC.

This sequence joins TRBV4-1 and TRBJ2-3; 8 bases agree with TRBD2. Germline CDR1 reads MGHRA; CDR2 reads YSYEKL. V dropped 5 bases and J dropped 6; count of bases not matched to a gene: 7. This CDR3 contains 14 residues. The CDR3 loop reads CASSKEGTRDTQYF. The CDR3 DNA follows: TGCGCCAGCAGCAAGGAAGGGACTAGGGATACGCAGTATTTT.

The chain is built from TRBV6-1 and TRBJ1-1; weak D call: TRBD1 (5 bases). Trimming pared 4 bases from V and 7 bases from J, leaving 13 bases between. This CDR3 has 13 residues. Germline CDR1 is MNHNS and CDR2 is SASEGT. The CDR3 DNA follows: TGTGCCAGCAGTGGGGGACGGCCATATGAAGCTTTCTTT. Its translation is CASSGGRPYEAFF.

This clone occurred a few times. The chain couples TRBV29-1 to TRBJ1-2; D remains unclear. The CDR3 has 11 amino acids. V gave up 2 bases and J gave up 7 bases, with 8 bases separating them. CDR1 and CDR2 (germline): SQVTM, ANQGSEA. CDR3 in amino acids: CSVEKRGGYTF. The CDR3 DNA follows: TGCAGCGTTGAAAAGCGAGGTGGCTACACCTTC.

This clone was seen only a few times. The chain recombines TRBV4-1 with TRBJ2-5; D gene unclear. V was trimmed by 0 bases and J by 5 bases, leaving 4 bases between them. The length of the CDR3 is 12 residues. CDR1 and CDR2 (germline): MGHRA, YSYEKL. The DNA for the CDR3 is TGCGCCAGCAGCCAAGATCGGGAGACCCAGTACTTC. It specifies CASSQDRETQYF.

The rearrangement uses TRBV30 and TRBJ1-2; possibly TRBD1 for D (5 bases). V was pared by 4 bases and J by 6 bases, with 6 bases between. This CDR3 has 10 residues. The germline CDR1 and CDR2 sequences are GTSNPN and SVGIG (reference sequence). The DNA of the CDR3 is TGTGCCTGGACAGGGAATGGCTACACCTTC. Amino acids: CAWTGNGYTF.

This rearrangement joins TRBV19 to TRBJ2-1, with a tentative D call TRBD1 (6 bases). V was trimmed by 5 bases and J by 0 bases, leaving 14 bases between them. This CDR3 contains 16 residues. CDR1 LNHDA and CDR2 SQIVND come from the germline V gene (reference sequence). This CDR3 is CASSHGQYSSYNEQFF. The DNA of the CDR3 is TGTGCCAGTAGTCACGGACAGTATAGCTCCTACAATGAGCAGTTCTTC. Full variable domain (missing parts from reference TRBV19 and TRBJ2-1): DGGITQSPKYLFRKEGQNVTLSCEQNLNHDAMYWYRQDPGQGLRLIYYSQIVNDFQKGDIAEGYSVSREKKESFPLTVTSAQKNPTAFYLCASSHGQYSSYNEQFFGPGTRLTVL.

The chain couples TRBV27 to TRBJ1-6; 8 positions match TRBD1. Germline trimming cut 5 bases from V and 12 bases from J; bases unmatched to any gene: 6. This CDR3 comprises 13 residues. CDR1 is MNHEY, CDR2 SMNVEV, per germline (reference sequence). CDR3 residues: CASSLVQGGPLHF. CDR3 nucleotides: TGTGCCAGCAGTCTGGTACAGGGGGGACCCCTCCACTTT.

This sequence joins TRBV20-1 and TRBJ2-7, with 8 bases lining up with TRBD2. After removal of 7 bases from V and 13 bases from J, the junction contained 3 bases not matched to a gene. There are 8 residues in the CDR3. Per germline, CDR1 DFQATT and CDR2 SNEGSKA (reference sequence). The CDR3, as DNA: TGCAGTGTTGCGGGGGGCTACTTC. It yields the protein CSVAGGYF.

This chain joins TRBV29-1 and TRBJ2-3; 8 positions match TRBD2. This CDR3 comprises 16 residues. The ends lost 0 bases at V and 0 bases at J; junction bases unmatched: 5. Germline-derived CDR1 and CDR2 are SQVTM and ANQGSEA. CDR3 in DNA: TGCAGCGTTGAAGATGAACAGCGGGGGAGCACAGATACGCAGTATTTT. Translated, it gives CSVEDEQRGSTDTQYF.

This clone showed up just a few times. The chain carries TRBV7-9 and TRBJ2-7, with TRBD1 matching 8 bases. This CDR3 is built from 16 residues. Unmatched junction bases numbered 8, after V lost 1 base and J lost 3 bases. The V gene's germline CDR1 is SEHNR and CDR2 FQNEAQ (reference sequence). CDR3 sequence reads: CASSLEGVGQDYEQYF. The CDR3 DNA follows: TGTGCCAGCAGCTTAGAAGGCGTGGGACAGGACTACGAGCAGTACTTC.

This chain joins TRBV30 and TRBJ1-6, with 10 positions matching TRBD1. The length of the CDR3 is 15 residues. Trimming cost V 4 bases and J 9 bases; bases outside gene matches: 9. Germline V gene lookup returns CDR1 GTSNPN and CDR2 SVGIG (reference sequence). CDR3 in DNA: TGTGCCTGGACCCGACAGGGGGCGCGGGTTTCACCCCTCCACTTT. The encoded protein is CAWTRQGARVSPLHF. Combining the CDR3 with reference TRBV30 and TRBJ1-6 gives the whole variable domain SQTIHQWPATLVQPVGSPLSLECTVEGTSNPNLYWYRQAAGRGLQLLFYSVGIGQISSEVPQNLSASRPQDRQFILSSKKLLLSDSGFYLCAWTRQGARVSPLHFGNGTRLTVT.

The chain uses TRBV29-1 and TRBJ2-2; 11 nucleotides line up with TRBD2. This CDR3 region has 16 residues. After removal of 3 bases from V and 1 base from J, the junction contained 4 bases not matched to a gene. Germline CDR1 and CDR2: SQVTM and ANQGSEA. The CDR3 loop reads CSVETSGDLNTGELFF. In DNA form, the CDR3 reads TGCAGCGTTGAGACTAGCGGGGACCTGAACACCGGGGAGCTGTTTTTT.

J is TRBJ1-1 and V is TRBV9, with TRBD1 matching over 7 bases. Trimming took 3 bases from V and 1 from J; bases not matched to a gene: 6. The CDR3 contains 15 residues. Germline V gives CDR1 SGDLS, CDR2 YYNGEE. CDR3 nucleotide sequence: TGTGCCAGCAGCGAGACGACAGGGTGGAACACTGAAGCTTTCTTT. Protein: CASSETTGWNTEAFF.

J is TRBJ1-5 and V is TRBV9; unclear D gene. The CDR3 has 13 amino acids. V was clipped by 4 bases and J by 5 bases, with 10 bases between them. Germline-derived CDR1 and CDR2 are SGDLS and YYNGEE. CDR3 nucleotides: TGTGCCAGCAGCCTTTGGGGTCATCAGCCCCAGCATTTT. It encodes CASSLWGHQPQHF.

The genes are TRBV29-1 and TRBJ2-7; D unclear. The V and J ends lost 1 base and 1 base respectively, with 14 bases between them. Per the germline V gene, CDR1 is SQVTM and CDR2 is ANQGSEA. The CDR3 runs to 15 residues. CDR3: CSVEVEGASSYEQYF. The DNA of the CDR3 is TGCAGCGTTGAAGTGGAAGGAGCCAGTTCCTACGAGCAGTACTTC.

This clone appeared a single time. The rearrangement uses TRBV27 and TRBJ1-1; 9 bases line up with TRBD1. The V segment lost 5 bases and the J segment 6 bases; nucleotides outside the gene matches: 10. Germline loops: CDR1 MNHEY, CDR2 SMNVEV (reference sequence). This CDR3 comprises 15 residues. CDR3 sequence reads: CASSSSGTGRAEAFF. CDR3 DNA: TGTGCCAGCAGTAGCTCCGGGACAGGGAGGGCTGAAGCTTTCTTT.

This sequence joins TRBV5-6 and TRBJ1-1, with a possible D match to TRBD1 (5 bases). The CDR3 runs to 14 residues. With 1 base removed from V and 5 bases from J, the gap between germline ends came to 12 bases. CDR1 and CDR2 from the germline V gene are SGHDT and YYEEEE. The chain's CDR3 is CASSLSWGRTEAFF. In DNA, the CDR3 is TGTGCCAGCAGCTTGTCGTGGGGGAGAACTGAAGCTTTCTTT.